This is a list of T cell receptor beta chains from one sample in a study of blood T cells in healthy people across ages. Using its own MiXCR run on the 5' RACE reads, TCRdb lists one record per CDR3 protein. This repertoire shows more than 900,000 distinct CDR3 sequences, about 23% found once; its top ten account for around 0.75%. This sample was shared with a second study, whose subject was T cells of mothers and their children.

Sequenced: blood. These receptors were obtained from a girl aged 2 to 10 in good health. Each CDR3 is given with its conserved first and last residue. A D gene is named only where the DNA matches it firmly. Clone size appears in some rows only: once, few, many, or a class for an expanded clone.

v_gene	abundance	j_gene	d_gene	CDR3nt	CDR3aa
TRBV11-2	few	TRBJ1-1	NA	TGTGCCAGCAGCTTAAGTAGGAGGGACACTGAAGCTTTCTTT	CASSLSRRDTEAFF
TRBV7-9	few	TRBJ2-7	TRBD2	TGTGCCAGCAGCTTAGAGCCTAGCCTAGCGGGTGCCTACGAGCAGTACTTC	CASSLEPSLAGAYEQYF
TRBV15	few	TRBJ2-6	NA	TGTGCCACCAGCAGTGGGAGCCCCGGGGCCAACGTCCTGACTTTC	CATSSGSPGANVLTF
TRBV5-1	NA	TRBJ1-3	NA	TGCGCCAGCAGGGACATGGGTGGAAACACCATATATTTT	CASRDMGGNTIYF
TRBV28	few	TRBJ2-1	NA	TGTGCCAGCAGCCAACCAGGAGGGGGGAATGAGCAGTTCTTC	CASSQPGGGNEQFF
TRBV7-9	few	TRBJ1-1	TRBD1	TGTGCCAGCAGCTCGCAGGGGGCGATTACTGAAGCTTTCTTT	CASSSQGAITEAFF
TRBV20-1	NA	TRBJ2-7	NA	TGCAGTGCGAGACGACTGGGGGACTACGAGCAGTACTTC	CSARRLGDYEQYF
TRBV3-1	few	TRBJ2-1	NA	TGTGCCAGCAGCCAGGGAACAACCACGATGACATACAATGAGCAGTTCTTC	CASSQGTTTMTYNEQFF
TRBV7-2	once	TRBJ2-7	NA	TGTGCCAGCAGCTTAAGGGGGAGGGGAGAGCAGTACTTC	CASSLRGRGEQYF
TRBV4-3	many	TRBJ2-7	NA	TGCGCCAGCAGCCAAGATCACGGATCCTACGAGCAGTACTTC	CASSQDHGSYEQYF
TRBV9	few	TRBJ2-7	TRBD1	TGTGCCAGCAGCGTAGCAAGGGGGCCAACCTACGAGCAGTACTTC	CASSVARGPTYEQYF
TRBV29-1	NA	TRBJ2-1	NA	TGCAGCATCCTTCCAGGGTTCTCTTACAATGAGCAGTTCTTC	CSILPGFSYNEQFF
TRBV14	NA	TRBJ2-2	NA	TGTGCCAGCAGCCAGTGGGTCGGGGAGCTGTTTTTT	CASSQWVGELFF
TRBV4-1	NA	TRBJ1-1	NA	TGCGCCAGCAGCCAAGAACGGGGGGACTACACTGAAGCTTTCTTT	CASSQERGDYTEAFF
TRBV9	NA	TRBJ1-1	NA	TGTGCCAGCAGCGCCGAAGGTTTCGAAGCTTTCTTT	CASSAEGFEAFF
TRBV6-1	NA	TRBJ2-5	NA	TGTGCCAGCAGCCCCCTCGGGGAGGGGGCTTTCAAAGAGACCCAGTACTTC	CASSPLGEGAFKETQYF
TRBV12-3/TRBV12-4	few	TRBJ1-4	NA	TGTGCCAGCAGTCCTGCCCGACTCGGAGGAAATGAAAAACTGTTTTTT	CASSPARLGGNEKLFF
TRBV29-1	NA	TRBJ1-4	TRBD1	TGCGTACAACAGGGGACCGATGAAAAACTGTTTTTT	CVQQGTDEKLFF
TRBV2	NA	TRBJ1-1	TRBD1	TGTGCCAGCAGTGACTATTTTGAGGGGGCAGGGACTGAAGCTTTCTTT	CASSDYFEGAGTEAFF
TRBV4-1	few	TRBJ2-1	TRBD2	TGCGCCAGCAGCCAAGTTTCAGGGCTAGCGGGTGAGAATGAGCAGTTCTTC	CASSQVSGLAGENEQFF
TRBV7-8	NA	TRBJ2-7	NA	TGTGCCAGCAGCTTAAAAGGTCTAGACCCTCTCTACGAGCAGTACTTC	CASSLKGLDPLYEQYF
TRBV5-1	NA	TRBJ1-2	TRBD1	TGCGCCAGCAGCCGGTCGACAGGGGGCTACACCTTC	CASSRSTGGYTF
TRBV6-5	few	TRBJ1-2	TRBD1	TGTGCCAGCAGGTCAGGGGGCCATGGCTACACCTTC	CASRSGGHGYTF
TRBV28	NA	TRBJ2-3	TRBD2	TGTGCCAGCAGGCGGGAGTCAGATACGCAGTATTTT	CASRRESDTQYF
TRBV15	few	TRBJ2-3	NA	TGTGCCACCAGCAGAGACACAGGGTCAGATACGCAGTATTTT	CATSRDTGSDTQYF
TRBV20-1	NA	TRBJ2-1	TRBD2	TGCAGTGCTAGTCAGGGACTAGCTAACAATGAGCAGTTCTTC	CSASQGLANNEQFF
TRBV9	NA	TRBJ2-7	TRBD1	TGTGCCAGCAGCGCTACAGGGGGTGCGAGCTCCTACGAGCAGTACTTC	CASSATGGASSYEQYF
TRBV7-9	few	TRBJ2-3	NA	TGTGCCAGCTCCGGCTGGACCACAGATACGCAGTATTTT	CASSGWTTDTQYF